These 28 T cell receptor beta chains were sequenced from one sample in a study of blood T cells in healthy people across ages. A second roughly 6 to 11 cycle PCR used barcoded and J-beta primers. TCRdb reprocessed the 5' RACE reads with MiXCR, giving one entry per CDR3 protein. The data show around 1,700,000 distinct CDR3 sequences, roughly 28% seen once. Sample: blood. The receptors shown here come from a woman aged 30 to 39 in good health.

This clonotype was seen repeatedly, ten times or more. This sequence joins TRBV10-3 and TRBJ1-5, with D uncertain. Germline CDR1 is ENHRY and CDR2 is SYGVKD. This CDR3 has 13 amino acids. With 3 bases removed from V and 1 base from J, the gap between germline ends came to 4 bases. The CDR3 coding sequence is TGTGCCATCAGTGATAACAGCAATCAGCCCCAGCATTTT. This sequence encodes CAISDNSNQPQHF.

This chain links TRBV7-2 with TRBJ2-7; 7 nucleotides line up with TRBD1. The CDR3 covers 14 residues. V was clipped by 4 bases and J by 3 bases; unmatched bases: 6. Germline V gene lookup returns CDR1 SGHTA and CDR2 FQGNSA. For the CDR3, the DNA is TGTGCCAGCAGCTCTCGACAGGGTATCTACGAGCAGTACTTC. Its protein is CASSSRQGIYEQYF.

In this sample, this clonotype turned up a few times. CDR3 nucleotides: TGTGCCAGCTCACGCCCCTCTGGGAGCTCCTACAATGAGCAGTTCTTC. This sequence encodes CASSRPSGSSYNEQFF. The chain links TRBV18 to TRBJ2-1, with a possible D match to TRBD2 (5 bases). The V and J ends lost 4 bases and 0 bases respectively, with 13 bases between them. The CDR3 spans 16 residues. Germline assignment: CDR1 KGHSH and CDR2 LQKENI.

A few counts support this clonotype. The chain is built from TRBV24-1 and TRBJ2-1; 8 nucleotides align to TRBD1. Losses at the gene ends were 9 bases for V and 6 bases for J; bases not matched to a gene: 6. The CDR3 is 13 residues long. The germline V gene encodes CDR1 KGHDR and CDR2 SFDVKD. CDR3 amino acids: CATEGTGINEQFF. The CDR3 DNA follows: TGTGCCACCGAGGGGACAGGTATCAATGAGCAGTTCTTC.

The chain carries TRBV5-1 and TRBJ2-4; 9 bases map to TRBD1. The end of the DNA aligns better with TRBJ2-7, so the J call may be wrong. This CDR3 has 14 residues. Germline-derived CDR1 and CDR2 are SGHRS and YFSETQ. In DNA form, the CDR3 reads TGCGCCAGCAGCCGACAGGGGGTACGATACGAGCAGTACTTC. Translated, it gives CASSRQGVRYEQYF.

This clonotype has more than one count but fewer than ten. The J gene is TRBJ2-5, the V gene TRBV20-1, with TRBD2 matching 8 bases. Germline CDR1 and CDR2: DFQATT and SNEGSKA (reference sequence). The CDR3 covers 17 residues. The ends lost 6 bases at V and 5 bases at J; junction bases unmatched: 20. The CDR3 bases are TGCAGTGCCAGACCTCCAGCGGGAGATGTGAATTCGGAGACCCAGTACTTC. Translated, it gives CSARPPAGDVNSETQYF.

The chain recombines TRBV11-2 with TRBJ2-3; 12 nucleotides align to TRBD1. CDR1 SGHAT and CDR2 FQNNGV come from the germline V gene. With V trimmed by 5 bases and J by 5 bases, 11 bases remained unmatched. The CDR3 consists of 17 residues. The CDR3 spells CASSPRSGQGAEDTQYF. In DNA form, the CDR3 reads TGTGCCAGCAGCCCTAGGTCGGGACAGGGGGCGGAAGATACGCAGTATTTT. The whole variable domain, filled in from reference TRBV11-2 and TRBJ2-3, reads EAGVAQSPRYKIIEKRQSVAFWCNPISGHATLYWYQQILGQGPKLLIQFQNNGVVDDSQLPKDRFSAERLKGVDSTLKIQPAKLEDSAVYLCASSPRSGQGAEDTQYFGPGTRLTVL.

This clonotype has a count of ten or more. The rearrangement joins TRBV20-1 to TRBJ1-5; the D is unclear. CDR1 is DFQATT, CDR2 SNEGSKA, per germline (reference sequence). CDR3 length: 14 amino acids. V lost 6 bases and J lost 0, with 12 bases in between. CDR3 in DNA: TGCAGTGCCGCCAGTACATTTAGCAATCAGCCCCAGCATTTT. Protein: CSAASTFSNQPQHF.

Details on this clonotype: A read error may explain this, as a much larger clone is one base away. DNA of the CDR3: TGCGCCAGCAGCCCCGGGCTCCAAACCTACAATGAGCAGTACTTC. It specifies CASSPGLQTYNEQYF. The chain uses TRBV4-3 and TRBJ2-1; D is undetermined. The better agreement between TRBJ2-7 and the DNA end casts doubt on the J call. The length of the CDR3 is 15 residues. CDR1 is LGHNA and CDR2 is YSLEER in the germline V gene.

This clonotype was seen a few times. This chain uses TRBV5-1 with TRBJ2-1, with D possibly TRBD1 on 6 matching bases. This CDR3 is built from 15 residues. Per the germline V gene, CDR1 is SGHRS and CDR2 is YFSETQ. Trimming removed 4 bases at V and 6 bases at J, with 17 bases between. CDR3 amino acids: CASSPGTTYGNEQFF. CDR3 coding DNA: TGCGCCAGCAGCCCAGGGACAACGTATGGCAATGAGCAGTTCTTC. The complete variable domain, with remaining parts taken from reference TRBV5-1 and TRBJ2-1, reads KAGVTQTPRYLIKTRGQQVTLSCSPISGHRSVSWYQQTPGQGLQFLFEYFSETQRNKGNFPGRFSGRQFSNSRSEMNVSTLELGDSALYLCASSPGTTYGNEQFFGPGTRLTVL.

This clonotype occurred many times. This chain joins TRBV20-1 and TRBJ2-7; maybe TRBD1 (5 bases). The CDR3 is 12 residues long. CDR1 is DFQATT and CDR2 is SNEGSKA in the germline V gene (reference sequence). Trimming left V 4 bases short and J 3 bases short, with 10 bases between. The CDR3 region has the DNA TGCAGTGCTAAGACAGACAACTACGAGCAGTACTTC. Translated: CSAKTDNYEQYF.

This clonotype was seen a few times. This may stem from a read error, because a much larger clone lies one nucleotide away. The rearrangement links TRBV20-1 to TRBJ2-1, with 7 bases matching TRBD2. The CDR3 contains 12 residues. The V segment lost 3 bases and the J segment 11 bases; nucleotides outside the gene matches: 7. CDR1 and CDR2 (germline): DFQATT, SNEGSKA (reference sequence). The CDR3 nucleotides are TGCAGTGCTAGGTGCAGCGGGGTAAAGCAGTTCTTC. Protein: CSARCSGVKQFF.

This clonotype has just a few counts. V is TRBV4-1 and J is TRBJ1-6, with D unclear. The CDR3 runs to 14 residues. Deletions cut 1 base from V and 8 bases from J, with 9 bases between. CDR1 is MGHRA and CDR2 is YSYEKL in the germline V gene. As DNA, the CDR3 is TGCGCCAGCAGCCAAGTTGGGATTCATTCACCCCTCCACTTT. Protein product: CASSQVGIHSPLHF.

This clonotype was observed a few times. The rearrangement links TRBV3-1 to TRBJ2-7, with D uncertain. Trimming left V 3 bases short and J 2 bases short, with 8 bases between. Germline-derived CDR1 and CDR2 are LGHDT and YNNKEL (reference sequence). The CDR3 is made up of 13 amino acids. The CDR3: CASSHSKTYEQYF. The CDR3, as DNA: TGTGCCAGCAGCCATTCTAAGACCTACGAGCAGTACTTC.

V gene TRBV27 combines with J gene TRBJ1-4; perhaps TRBD1 as D (5 bases). This CDR3 region has 12 residues. Looked up from germline, CDR1 is MNHEY and CDR2 is SMNVEV (reference sequence). The germline V and J ends were trimmed by 3 bases and 12 bases, with 11 bases remaining between them. The CDR3 protein is CASSFGGRELFF. For the CDR3, the DNA is TGTGCCAGCAGTTTTGGGGGGAGAGAACTGTTTTTT.

This clonotype has just a few counts. The rearrangement uses TRBV11-2 and TRBJ2-3; D may be TRBD2 (6 bases). The length of the CDR3 is 16 residues. Per the germline V gene, CDR1 is SGHAT and CDR2 is FQNNGV. The V end lost 2 bases, the J end lost 0 bases, and 12 bases lay between the germline ends. CDR3 coding DNA: TGTGCCAGCAGCTTAAGGGGAGGAAAGAGCACAGATACGCAGTATTTT. This sequence encodes CASSLRGGKSTDTQYF.

In this sample, this clonotype turned up many times. The chain recombines TRBV7-2 with TRBJ2-7; 7 positions match TRBD2. Per germline, CDR1 SGHTA and CDR2 FQGNSA. J was trimmed by 2 bases and V by 2 bases; bases with no gene match: 3. This CDR3 comprises 14 residues. The CDR3 is CASSLSGEPYEQYF. As DNA, the CDR3 is TGTGCCAGCAGCTTAAGCGGGGAACCCTACGAGCAGTACTTC.

A remark on this clonotype: One end of the junction does not line up with germline, which may come from a read error. The chain links TRBV20-1 to TRBJ2-7, with TRBD1 matching over 10 bases. Germline V gives CDR1 DFQATT, CDR2 SNEGSKA (reference sequence). The CDR3 runs 15 residues. CDR3 sequence reads: CSAPFPGQGKYERYF. For the CDR3, the DNA is TGCAGTGCCCCCTTTCCGGGACAGGGGAAATACGAGCGGTACTTC.

Many counts were recorded for this clonotype. This rearrangement joins TRBV20-1 to TRBJ2-7; 11 nucleotides agree with TRBD2. Germline values: CDR1 DFQATT, CDR2 SNEGSKA (reference sequence). This CDR3 is built from 14 residues. V shed 4 bases and J 2 bases; nucleotides not matched to a gene: 4. The CDR3 loop is CSAIPGLAAYEQYF. CDR3 DNA sequence: TGCAGTGCTATCCCGGGACTAGCGGCCTACGAGCAGTACTTC.

This clonotype was detected many times. J is TRBJ1-2 and V is TRBV7-2; D is possibly TRBD1 (6 bases). This CDR3 has 14 amino acids. V lost 1 base, J lost 0 bases, and 6 bases lay in between. Germline V gene lookup returns CDR1 SGHTA and CDR2 FQGNSA. The DNA for the CDR3 is TGTGCCAGCAGCTTAGAGGGGGCTAACTATGGCTACACCTTC. This translates into CASSLEGANYGYTF. Combining the CDR3 with reference TRBV7-2 and TRBJ1-2 gives the whole variable domain GAGVSQSPSNKVTEKGKDVELRCDPISGHTALYWYRQSLGQGLEFLIYFQGNSAPDKSGLPSDRFSAERTGGSVSTLTIQRTQQEDSAVYLCASSLEGANYGYTFGSGTRLTVV.

This clonotype has ten or more counts. The chain links TRBV4-3 to TRBJ2-7, with 9 bases fitting TRBD1. The germline V gene has CDR1 LGHNA and CDR2 YSLEER. V trimming: 3 bases; J trimming: 4 bases; junction bases outside the gene matches: 7. The CDR3 is made up of 15 amino acids. The CDR3 DNA follows: TGCGCCAGCAGCCAGGGAACAGGGGGCGGGTACGAGCAGTACTTC. It codes for CASSQGTGGGYEQYF.

V gene TRBV19 combines with J gene TRBJ1-5, with TRBD1 identical over 9 bases. With V trimmed by 4 bases and J by 3 bases, 4 bases remained unmatched. Germline V gives CDR1 LNHDA, CDR2 SQIVND (reference sequence). This CDR3 is 15 amino acids long. The CDR3 spells CASSTDRGPNQPQHF. CDR3 coding DNA: TGTGCCAGTAGTACGGACAGGGGTCCCAATCAGCCCCAGCATTTT.

This clonotype showed up just a few times. This chain links TRBV7-3 with TRBJ2-6, with a tentative D call TRBD2 (6 bases). The CDR3 spans 17 residues. Trimming cost V 5 bases and J 3 bases, with 17 bases left between them. Germline CDR1 reads SGHTA; CDR2 reads FQGTGA. CDR3 loop: CASSPGLGGSGANVLTF. CDR3 nucleotides: TGTGCCAGCAGCCCGGGGTTGGGGGGTAGTGGGGCCAACGTCCTGACTTTC.

V usage is TRBV5-1 and J usage is TRBJ1-2, with D unclear. In germline, CDR1 is SGHRS, CDR2 YFSETQ. This CDR3 spans 13 amino acids. V lost 4 bases to trimming and J lost 0 bases, with 7 bases between them. The CDR3 is CASSRASNYGYTF. The CDR3 DNA sequence: TGCGCCAGCAGCCGGGCATCTAACTATGGCTACACCTTC. Full variable domain (outside the CDR3, taken from reference TRBV5-1 and TRBJ1-2): KAGVTQTPRYLIKTRGQQVTLSCSPISGHRSVSWYQQTPGQGLQFLFEYFSETQRNKGNFPGRFSGRQFSNSRSEMNVSTLELGDSALYLCASSRASNYGYTFGSGTRLTVV.

This clonotype showed up just a few times. Relative to the germline gene, one junction end is altered; a read error may explain this. This sequence joins TRBV2 and TRBJ1-2; 7 bases map to TRBD1. Germline-derived CDR1 and CDR2 are SNHLY and FYNNEI. This CDR3 is 15 amino acids long. Written as DNA, the CDR3 is TGTGTCAGCAGTCGCTCTGGACAGGAGGCCTATGGCTACACCTTC. This codes for CVSSRSGQEAYGYTF.

A few counts support this clonotype. The rearrangement uses TRBV12-3 or TRBV12-4 and TRBJ2-5; TRBD2 matches 10 bases. The V and J ends lost 5 bases and 3 bases, in that order; junction bases with no gene match: 12. The CDR3 consists of 17 residues. CDR3 amino acids: CASSPRTSGGEEETQYF. The CDR3 DNA sequence: TGTGCCAGCAGTCCGCGGACTAGCGGAGGGGAGGAAGAGACCCAGTACTTC.

The DNA for the CDR3 is TGTGCCAGCAAGTTTCGGTTAGCCAAAAACATTCAGTACTTC. Residues: CASKFRLAKNIQYF. This rearrangement joins TRBV2 to TRBJ2-4; D not certain. The CDR3 totals 14 residues. The germline V gene encodes CDR1 SNHLY and CDR2 FYNNEI. The ends were cut back, 7 bases at V and 0 bases at J, with 10 bases in the middle.

The V gene is TRBV5-1, the J gene TRBJ1-2; 10 bases agree with TRBD1. Per germline, CDR1 SGHRS and CDR2 YFSETQ. V was clipped by 1 base and J by 8 bases; unmatched bases: 14. The CDR3 loop spans 17 amino acids. Here the CDR3 DNA reads TGCGCCAGCAGCTTGTCGGGACAGGGGACCAAGTCATCCGGCTACACCTTC. Amino acids: CASSLSGQGTKSSGYTF.